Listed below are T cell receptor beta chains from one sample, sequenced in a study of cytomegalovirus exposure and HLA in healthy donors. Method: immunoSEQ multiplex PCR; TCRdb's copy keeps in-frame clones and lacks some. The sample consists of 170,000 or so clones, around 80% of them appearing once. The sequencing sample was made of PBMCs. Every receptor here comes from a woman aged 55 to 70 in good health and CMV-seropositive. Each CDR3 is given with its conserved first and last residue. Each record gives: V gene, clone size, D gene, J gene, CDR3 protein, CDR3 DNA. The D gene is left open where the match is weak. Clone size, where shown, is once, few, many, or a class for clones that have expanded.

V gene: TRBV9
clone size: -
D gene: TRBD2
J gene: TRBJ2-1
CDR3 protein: CASSAAGTHGNEQFF
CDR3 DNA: TGTGCCAGCAGCGCAGCGGGGACCCATGGGAATGAGCAGTTCTTC

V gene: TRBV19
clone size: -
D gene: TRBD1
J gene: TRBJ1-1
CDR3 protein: CASSPGQGKTEAFF
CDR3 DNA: TGTGCCAGTAGTCCGGGACAGGGCAAGACTGAAGCTTTCTTT

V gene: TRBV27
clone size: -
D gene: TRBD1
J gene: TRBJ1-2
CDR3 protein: CASGPGGLSYGYTF
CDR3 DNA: TGTGCCAGCGGTCCAGGGGGCCTGAGCTATGGCTACACCTTC

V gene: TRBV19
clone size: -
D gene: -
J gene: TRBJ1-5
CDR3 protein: CASSHLSGQYNQPQHF
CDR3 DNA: TGTGCCAGTAGCCACCTATCTGGACAGTACAATCAGCCCCAGCATTTT

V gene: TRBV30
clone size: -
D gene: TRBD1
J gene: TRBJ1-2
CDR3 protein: CAWSVYPGQVYTF
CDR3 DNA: TGTGCCTGGAGTGTATATCCGGGACAGGTTTACACCTTC

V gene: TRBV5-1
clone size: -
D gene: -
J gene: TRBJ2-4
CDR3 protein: CASSLGQGYYLLLAKNIQYF
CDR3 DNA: TGCGCCAGCAGCTTGGGCCAGGGCTACTACCTTTTACTAGCCAAAAACATTCAGTACTTC

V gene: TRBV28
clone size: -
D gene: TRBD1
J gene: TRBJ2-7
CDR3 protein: CASSSGQGAPSYEQYF
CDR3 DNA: TGTGCCAGCAGCTCCGGACAGGGGGCCCCCTCCTACGAGCAGTACTTC

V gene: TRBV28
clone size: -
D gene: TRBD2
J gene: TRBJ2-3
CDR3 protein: CASSAGTSGTDTQYF
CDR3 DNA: TGTGCCAGCAGCGCGGGGACTAGCGGGACGGATACGCAGTATTTT

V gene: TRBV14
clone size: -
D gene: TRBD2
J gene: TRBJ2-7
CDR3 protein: CASSQMRGAHYYEQYF
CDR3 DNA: TGTGCCAGCAGCCAAATGCGGGGGGCACACTACTACGAGCAGTACTTC

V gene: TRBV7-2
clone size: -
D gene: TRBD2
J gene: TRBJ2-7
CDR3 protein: CASSLETSVSYEQYF
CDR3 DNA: TGTGCCAGCAGCCTAGAGACTAGCGTCTCCTACGAGCAGTACTTC

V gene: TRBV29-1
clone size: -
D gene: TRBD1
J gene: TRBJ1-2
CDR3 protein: CSVEGTGDNGYTF
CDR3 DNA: TGCAGCGTTGAGGGGACAGGGGATAATGGCTACACCTTC

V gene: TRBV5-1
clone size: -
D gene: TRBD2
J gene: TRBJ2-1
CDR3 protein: CASSPYAGGQGEQFF
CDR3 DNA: TGCGCCAGCAGCCCCTACGCGGGGGGCCAGGGTGAGCAGTTCTTC

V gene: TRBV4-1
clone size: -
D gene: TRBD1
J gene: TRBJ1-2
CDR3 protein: CASSQQGANGYTF
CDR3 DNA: TGCGCCAGCAGCCAGCAGGGGGCGAATGGCTACACCTTC

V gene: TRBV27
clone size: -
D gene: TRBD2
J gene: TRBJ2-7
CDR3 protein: CASSLTLAGAYEQYF
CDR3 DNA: TGTGCCAGCAGTTTGACACTAGCGGGAGCCTACGAGCAGTACTTC

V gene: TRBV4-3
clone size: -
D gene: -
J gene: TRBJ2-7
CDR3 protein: CASISDSSYEQYF
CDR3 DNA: TGCGCCAGCATTTCGGACAGCTCCTACGAGCAGTACTTC

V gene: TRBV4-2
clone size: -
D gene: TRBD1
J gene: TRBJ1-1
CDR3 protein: CASSLKQGDTEAFF
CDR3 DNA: TGTGCCAGCAGCCTAAAACAGGGGGACACTGAAGCTTTCTTT

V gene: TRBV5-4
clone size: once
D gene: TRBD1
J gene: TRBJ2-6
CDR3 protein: CGTGGAGGANGLTF
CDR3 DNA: TGTGGAACAGGGGGCGCGGGTGGGGCCAACGGCCTGACTTTC

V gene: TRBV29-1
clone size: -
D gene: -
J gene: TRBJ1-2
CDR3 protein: CSVVTRANYGYTF
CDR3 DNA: TGCAGCGTTGTAACCAGGGCAAACTATGGCTACACCTTC

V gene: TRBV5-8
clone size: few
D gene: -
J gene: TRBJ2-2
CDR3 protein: CASSSGVGELFF
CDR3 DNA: TGTGCCAGCAGTTCAGGGGTCGGGGAGCTGTTTTTT

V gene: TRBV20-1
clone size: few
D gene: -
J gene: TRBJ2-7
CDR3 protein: CSARGTYEQYF
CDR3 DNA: TGCAGTGCCAGGGGGACTTACGAGCAGTACTTC

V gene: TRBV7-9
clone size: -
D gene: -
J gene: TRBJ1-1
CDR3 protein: CASSPRQSLNTEAFF
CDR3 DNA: TGTGCCAGCAGCCCCCGACAGAGTTTGAACACTGAAGCTTTCTTT

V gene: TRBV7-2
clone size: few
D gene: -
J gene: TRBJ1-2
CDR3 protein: CASSLRVGTPSNYGYTF
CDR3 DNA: TGTGCCAGCAGCTTGAGAGTGGGGACACCCTCTAACTATGGCTACACCTTC

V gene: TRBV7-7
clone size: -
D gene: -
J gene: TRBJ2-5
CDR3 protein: CASSSQGRETQYF
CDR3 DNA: TGTGCTAGCAGCTCGCAGGGGAGAGAGACCCAGTACTTC

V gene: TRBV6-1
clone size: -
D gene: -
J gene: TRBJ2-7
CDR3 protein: CASSEDRGFSYEQYF
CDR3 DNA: TGTGCCAGCAGTGAAGATAGGGGATTCTCCTACGAGCAGTACTTC

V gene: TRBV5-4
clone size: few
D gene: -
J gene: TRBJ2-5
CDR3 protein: CASSPLGGQQETQYF
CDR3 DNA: TGTGCCAGCAGCCCTTTGGGTGGACAGCAAGAGACCCAGTACTTC

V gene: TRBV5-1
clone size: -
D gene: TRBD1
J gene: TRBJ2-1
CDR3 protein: CASSQTGGALNEQFF
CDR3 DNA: TGCGCCAGCAGCCAGACAGGGGGCGCGTTAAATGAGCAGTTCTTC

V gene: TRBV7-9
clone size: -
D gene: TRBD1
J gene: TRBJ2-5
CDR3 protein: CASSLGQGGAETQYF
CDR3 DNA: TGTGCCAGCAGCCTCGGACAGGGGGGTGCGGAGACCCAGTACTTC

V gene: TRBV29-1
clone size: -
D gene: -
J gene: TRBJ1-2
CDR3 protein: CSVRSGLGRYGYTF
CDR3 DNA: TGCAGCGTTCGCTCCGGGTTAGGGAGATATGGCTACACCTTC